Sequencing of this T cell receptor (beta chain) was carried out in a study of blood T cell repertoires in COVID-19 (TCRdb year 2020). Study-level background: The collaborator samples originated in the United States, Italy and Spain and spanned the acute and convalescent phases of COVID-19. The dataset comprised deeply sampled blood TCRbeta repertoires from subjects exposed to, actively infected with, or recovered from COVID-19. The samples were drawn from two sources: the first 160 participants of the ongoing ImmuneRACE study, and 1,200 or so subjects contributed by 6 global collaborators. Sample metadata almost always included a de-identified subject ID, COVID-19 status, age in years and sex. The material from the prospective study consisted of cDNA or gDNA derived from T cells, B-cell-depleted T cells, or PBMCs. Where HLA class I and class II types were available, the types were taken from metadata supplied by the sample provider, not from assay-based typing. A freely available public database, intended as a resource for researchers studying the immune response to SARS-CoV-2, is where the repertoires were released.

Findings and caveats that apply to the study as a whole: Clinical and demographic metadata were provided uncurated, with the amount varying by source and participant.

A second Seattle source provided samples from volunteer blood donors who had recovered from COVID-19. Each collaborating institution followed its own protocols to collect whole blood in K2EDTA tubes. For TCRbeta analysis, collaborators shipped samples as frozen whole blood, isolated PBMCs, or DNA extracted from either of those sample types. TCRbeta CDR3 regions were amplified from genomic DNA using the immunoSEQ Assay, a bias-controlled multiplex PCR. Turning to the authors' computational methods: Within the assay, amplification of reference gene primers was used to estimate how many nucleated cells each sample contained. Sequence reads were collapsed and filtered to measure the absolute abundance of every unique TCRbeta CDR3 rearrangement. For each sample, productive Simpson clonality was calculated as the square root of Simpson's diversity index across productive rearrangements. What TCRdb holds here is the immuneACCESS table cut down to in-frame rearrangements. Part of the clones is not present; checked against another copy, under half of the missing clones reflect an unresolved V gene, and the others are unexplained. That table furnishes V, J and clone size, whereas the DNA furnished D and trimming. For this sample there are 200,000 to 250,000 clones; about 85% appear just once. Roughly 1.9% of the sample lies in the top ten.

This clone has more than one count but fewer than ten. What antigen it recognizes has not been identified. Per-base quality was not reported, and no clone a single base away is much larger than it. This specimen includes other DNA sequences encoding the same CDR3. CDR1 is given as MNHEY and CDR2 as SVGAGI, both from the germline V gene. From cysteine to phenylalanine, the CDR3 is 13 amino acids long. Only the CDR3 region is kept as DNA, spanning 39 bases read in frame from base 1. V loses 7 bases of germline sequence and J loses 1 base, and the interval between the two ends is 10 bases. The V and J genes are TRBV6-5 and TRBJ1-1; matching of 6 bases hints at TRBD1 as the D gene. The specimen was peripheral blood. This receptor was identified in a young man who had recovered from COVID-19. Here the CDR3 is given as CASILQGNTEAFF. The DNA is as follows: TGTGCCAGCATCCTACAGGGGAACACTGAAGCTTTCTTT.